What follows is one TCR beta chain and its context. Germline V CDR1 and CDR2: SEHNR, FQNEAQ (reference sequence). The CDR3 is 14 residues long. The germline V and J ends were trimmed by 2 bases and 7 bases, with 15 bases remaining between them. Repeated repertoire sampling spanned the course of chemoradiotherapy. This sample was taken from a study of chemoradiotherapy in HPV16-positive cancers. Study context: Candidate HPV-specific clones and shared TCR motifs came from a couple of HPV16-positive patients.

The method was immunoSEQ multiplex PCR; TCRdb's version includes in-frame clones alone and lacks a portion of them. The table has approximately 15,000 clones, over 70% seen once. The source is a human donor with HPV-associated anogenital cancer. The genes are TRBV7-9 and TRBJ2-7, with a weak D call TRBD2 (5 bases). Specimen collection occurred from a patient who underwent chemoradiotherapy. The chain's CDR3 is CASSLYPAPGEQYF. The CDR3 region has the DNA TGTGCCAGCAGCTTATATCCGGCCCCGGGAGAGCAGTACTTC. Together with reference TRBV7-9 and TRBJ2-7, the CDR3 gives the full variable domain: DTGVSQNPRHKITKRGQNVTFRCDPISEHNRLYWYRQTLGQGPEFLTYFQNEAQLEKSRLLSDRFSAERPKGSFSTLEIQRTEQGDSAMYLCASSLYPAPGEQYFGPGTRLTVT.